This passage covers 16 T cell receptor beta chains from one sample sequenced in a study of blood T cell repertoires in COVID-19 (dated by TCRdb to 2018 to 2021). Preparation of the library involved the immunoSEQ multiplex PCR assay. TCRdb obtained this table from immuneACCESS and retained in-frame rearrangements with V and J assigned. These tables miss some clones; where compared with another copy, unresolved V genes account for less than half of the shortfall, and the remainder is unexplained. This sample comprises a few hundred thousand clones, less than 90% of them detected only once. Together, the top ten hold about 4.6% of the sample. The material sequenced was peripheral blood. Source of these receptors: a man aged 55 to 69 who had recovered from COVID-19.

The rearrangement joins TRBV24-1 to TRBJ2-5; 9 nucleotides match TRBD2. The CDR3 runs to 17 residues. The ends lost 1 base at V and 3 bases at J; junction bases unmatched: 8. Germline values: CDR1 KGHDR, CDR2 SFDVKD. The CDR3 sequence is CATSDLGSGGKEETQYF. The CDR3 coding sequence is TGTGCCACCAGTGATTTAGGGAGCGGGGGGAAAGAAGAGACCCAGTACTTC.

This chain links TRBV7-2 with TRBJ2-7, with D tentatively TRBD2 (6 bases). The CDR3 sequence is 15 residues long. Germline loops: CDR1 SGHTA, CDR2 FQGNSA. The V gene lost 4 bases and the J gene lost 6 bases, with 19 bases spanning the gap. DNA of the CDR3: TGTGCCAGCAGCTGGGGACTCCAATATAGGGTCGAGCAGTACTTC. Encoded protein: CASSWGLQYRVEQYF.

V is TRBV27 and J is TRBJ2-6, with no clear D. This CDR3 region has 13 residues. Trimming took off 5 bases at V and 3 bases at J, with 5 bases between the two ends. The V gene's germline CDR1 is MNHEY and CDR2 SMNVEV (reference sequence). The DNA for the CDR3 is TGTGCCAGCAGTCGAGGTGGGGCCAACGTCCTGACTTTC. It codes for CASSRGGANVLTF. The full variable domain, in which reference TRBV27 and TRBJ2-6 provide the parts outside the CDR3, is EAQVTQNPRYLITVTGKKLTVTCSQNMNHEYMSWYRQDPGLGLRQIYYSMNVEVTDKGDVPEGYKVSRKEKRNFPLILESPSPNQTSLYFCASSRGGANVLTFGAGSRLTVL.

This rearrangement joins TRBV6-5 to TRBJ2-3, with 8 bases matching TRBD2. The germline CDR1 and CDR2 sequences are MNHEY and SVGAGI. V shed 5 bases and J 4 bases; nucleotides not matched to a gene: 8. The CDR3 consists of 15 residues. The CDR3 sequence is CASSPVGGAADTQYF. The CDR3 nucleotides are TGTGCCAGCAGTCCGGTCGGGGGGGCTGCAGATACGCAGTATTTT.

V usage is TRBV19 and J usage is TRBJ1-2; TRBD1 matches 7 bases. V dropped 6 bases and J dropped 2; count of bases not matched to a gene: 9. This CDR3 region has 15 residues. The germline CDR1 and CDR2 sequences are LNHDA and SQIVND (reference sequence). The CDR3 reads CASSGGQTLNYGYTF. DNA for the CDR3: TGTGCCAGTAGCGGGGGACAGACCCTAAACTATGGCTACACCTTC.

This clone was picked up a small number of times. The V and J genes are TRBV11-2 and TRBJ1-4, with 9 nucleotides matching TRBD1. Losses at the gene ends were 5 bases for V and 0 bases for J; bases not matched to a gene: 4. This CDR3 region has 16 residues. Germline V CDR1 and CDR2: SGHAT, FQNNGV. CDR3 region: CASSGGTGTTNEKLFF. CDR3 sequence (DNA): TGTGCCAGCAGCGGCGGGACAGGGACAACTAATGAAAAACTGTTTTTT.

The chain employs TRBV6-1 and TRBJ1-5; 10 bases line up with TRBD1. This CDR3 has 14 residues. Germline-derived CDR1 and CDR2 are MNHNS and SASEGT. The V and J ends lost 3 bases and 5 bases, in that order; junction bases with no gene match: 1. This CDR3 reads CASSETGGDQPQHF. DNA of the CDR3: TGTGCCAGCAGTGAGACAGGGGGCGATCAGCCCCAGCATTTT.

The table lists this clone with a few counts. The genes are TRBV11-2 and TRBJ1-1; weak D call: TRBD1 (6 bases). The CDR3 has 16 residues. CDR1 and CDR2 from the germline V gene are SGHAT and FQNNGV. V was cut by 0 bases and J by 1 base, with 12 bases left in between. The CDR3 DNA follows: TGTGCCAGCAGCTTAGACCACCGGGGGGCGAACACTGAAGCTTTCTTT. Translated, it gives CASSLDHRGANTEAFF.

This clone was seen a single time. The V call is TRBV3-1 (or the pseudogene TRBV3-2), the J call TRBJ1-3; no clear D gene. The CDR3 runs to 15 residues. V dropped 5 bases and J dropped 0 bases, with 11 bases sitting between them. CDR1 and CDR2 from the germline V gene are LGHDT and YNNKEL (reference sequence). The CDR3, as DNA: TGTGCCAGCAGCGCCCGAGTTAGCTCTGGAAACACCATATATTTT. Translating gives CASSARVSSGNTIYF.

This CDR3 reads CASSIGQGRTEQYF. For the CDR3, the DNA is TGTGCCAGTAGTATAGGGCAGGGCCGGACCGAGCAGTACTTC. This chain connects TRBV19 to TRBJ2-7; weak D call: TRBD1 (5 bases). With 1 base removed from V and 6 bases from J, the gap between germline ends came to 13 bases. CDR3 length equals 14 residues. Germline V gives CDR1 LNHDA, CDR2 SQIVND (reference sequence).

V is TRBV23-1 and J is TRBJ2-5, with TRBD1 identical over 12 bases. TRBV23-1 counts as an open reading frame of uncertain function. V lost 0 bases to trimming and J lost 3 bases; unmatched junction nucleotides: 14. The CDR3 loop spans 20 amino acids. CDR3 amino acids: CASSQSSPPGQGALEETQYF. The CDR3 coding sequence is TGCGCCAGCAGTCAATCCAGTCCTCCGGGACAGGGGGCTTTAGAAGAGACCCAGTACTTC.

The chain joins TRBV7-3 to TRBJ2-7; 7 nucleotides align to TRBD1. V lost 4 bases to trimming and J lost 7 bases; unmatched junction nucleotides: 7. The CDR3 sequence is 13 residues long. CDR1 and CDR2 (germline): SGHTA, FQGTGA. CDR3 amino acids: CASSYSQGREQYF. The DNA of the CDR3 is TGTGCCAGCAGCTACTCACAGGGGCGGGAGCAGTACTTC.

V gene TRBV5-8 combines with J gene TRBJ1-6; 7 bases map to TRBD1. The CDR3 sequence is 17 residues long. J was trimmed by 7 bases and V by 4 bases; bases with no gene match: 14. Germline V gene sequence: CDR1 SGHTS, CDR2 YDEGEE. The DNA for the CDR3 is TGTGCCAGCAGCCCGGCCCATGACAGGGTGCAGAATTCACCCCTCCACTTT. Translated, it gives CASSPAHDRVQNSPLHF.

Ten or more counts support this clone. The rearrangement links TRBV19 to TRBJ2-1; 12 bases map to TRBD2. J gave up 6 bases and V 4 bases, and 7 bases lay outside the gene matches. The germline CDR1 and CDR2 sequences are LNHDA and SQIVND (reference sequence). This CDR3 is built from 16 residues. CDR3 sequence: CASSTLAGGPLNEQFF. CDR3 coding DNA: TGTGCCAGTAGTACCCTAGCGGGAGGGCCGCTCAATGAGCAGTTCTTC.

This clone occurred many times. The rearrangement uses TRBV24-1 and TRBJ2-5, with D possibly matching TRBD2 (5 bases). Germline V gene data show CDR1 as KGHDR and CDR2 as SFDVKD. Trimming cost V 1 base and J 2 bases, with 16 bases left between them. This CDR3 is built from 17 residues. The CDR3: CATSDFAGRVRQETQYF. CDR3 coding DNA: TGTGCCACCAGTGATTTTGCGGGCCGGGTCCGGCAAGAGACCCAGTACTTC.

The gene calls are TRBV5-3 and TRBJ2-1, with 7 bases lining up with TRBD2. TRBV5-3 is recorded as an ORF, its role being uncertain. Losses at the gene ends were 4 bases for V and 9 bases for J; bases not matched to a gene: 13. This CDR3 region has 15 residues. CDR3 sequence: CARSDSGTISPEQFF. The CDR3 nucleotides read TGTGCCAGAAGCGACTCCGGGACTATATCGCCTGAGCAGTTCTTC.